Described below is a single T cell receptor (beta chain) sequence and its context. A much larger clone is a single base away; this may be a read error. The V gene's germline CDR1 is SQVTM and CDR2 ANQGSEA. There are 14 residues in the CDR3. TCRdb reprocessed the 5' RACE reads with MiXCR, giving one entry per CDR3 protein. Seen here are nearly 55,000 distinct CDR3 sequences, roughly 17% observed once, and the top ten hold around 2.3%. This receptor was obtained from a female donor with breast cancer. This sequence joins TRBV29-1 and TRBJ2-7; 10 bases align to TRBD1. Material for sequencing was naive CD4+ T cells sorted from blood. Regarding subset: naive CD4+ T cells, CD4+CD45RA+CD25-. The CDR3 DNA follows: TGCAGCGTGGGCCGGGACAGGGGTTGGTACGAGCGGTACTTC. Its protein is CSVGRDRGWYERYF.